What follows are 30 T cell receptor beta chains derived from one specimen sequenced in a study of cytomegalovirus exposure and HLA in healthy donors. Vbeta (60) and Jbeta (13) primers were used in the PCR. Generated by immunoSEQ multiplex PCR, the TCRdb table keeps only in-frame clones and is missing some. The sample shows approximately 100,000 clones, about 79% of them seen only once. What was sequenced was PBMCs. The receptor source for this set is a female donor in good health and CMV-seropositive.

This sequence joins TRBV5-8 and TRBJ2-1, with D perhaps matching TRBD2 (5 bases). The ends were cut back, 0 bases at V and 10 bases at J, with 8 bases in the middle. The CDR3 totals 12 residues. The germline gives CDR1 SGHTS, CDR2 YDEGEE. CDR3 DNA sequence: TGTGCCAGCAGCTTGGGGCGGGTCGAGCAGTTCTTC. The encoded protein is CASSLGRVEQFF.

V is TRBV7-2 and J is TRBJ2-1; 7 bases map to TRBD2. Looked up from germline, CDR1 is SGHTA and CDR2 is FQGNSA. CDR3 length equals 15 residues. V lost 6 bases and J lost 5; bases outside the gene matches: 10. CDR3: CASRSGTTYHNEQFF. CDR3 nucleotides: TGTGCCAGCAGGTCCGGGACTACGTACCACAATGAGCAGTTCTTC.

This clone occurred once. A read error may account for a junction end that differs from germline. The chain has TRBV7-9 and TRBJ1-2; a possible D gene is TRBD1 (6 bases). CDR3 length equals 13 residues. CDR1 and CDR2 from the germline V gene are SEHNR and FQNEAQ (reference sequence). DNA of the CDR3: TGTTCCAGCAGGTCAGGGGCCAACTATGGCTACACCTTC. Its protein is CSSRSGANYGYTF.

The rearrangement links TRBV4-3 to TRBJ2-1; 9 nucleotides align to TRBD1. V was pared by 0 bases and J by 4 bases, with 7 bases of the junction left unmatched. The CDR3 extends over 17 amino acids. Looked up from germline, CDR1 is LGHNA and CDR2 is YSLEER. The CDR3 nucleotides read TGCGCCAGCAGCCAAGACCCCGACAGGGGGACTTACAATGAGCAGTTCTTC. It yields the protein CASSQDPDRGTYNEQFF.

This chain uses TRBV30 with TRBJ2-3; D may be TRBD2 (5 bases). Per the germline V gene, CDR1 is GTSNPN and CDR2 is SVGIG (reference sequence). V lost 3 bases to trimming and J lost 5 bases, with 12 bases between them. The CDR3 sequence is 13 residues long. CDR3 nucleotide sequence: TGTGCCTGGAGCCCCATCAGCGGAGATACGCAGTATTTT. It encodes CAWSPISGDTQYF.

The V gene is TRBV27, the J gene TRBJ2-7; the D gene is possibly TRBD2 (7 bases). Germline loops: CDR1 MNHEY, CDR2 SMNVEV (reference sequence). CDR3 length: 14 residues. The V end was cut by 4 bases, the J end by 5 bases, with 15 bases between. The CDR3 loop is CASSSLGGAHEQYF. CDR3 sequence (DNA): TGTGCCAGCAGTTCATTGGGGGGGGCCCACGAGCAGTACTTC.

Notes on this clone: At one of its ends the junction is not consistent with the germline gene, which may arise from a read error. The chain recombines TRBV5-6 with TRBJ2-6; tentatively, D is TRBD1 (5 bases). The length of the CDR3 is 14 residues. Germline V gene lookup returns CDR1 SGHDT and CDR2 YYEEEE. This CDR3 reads CASSLTSGANGLTF. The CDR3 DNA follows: TGTGCCAGCAGCTTGACATCTGGGGCCAACGGCCTGACTTTC. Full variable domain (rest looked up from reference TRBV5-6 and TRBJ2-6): DAGVTQSPTHLIKTRGQQVTLRCSPKSGHDTVSWYQQALGQGPQFIFQYYEEEERQRGNFPDRFSGHQFPNYSSELNVNALLLGDSALYLCASSLTSGANGLTFGAGSRLTVL.

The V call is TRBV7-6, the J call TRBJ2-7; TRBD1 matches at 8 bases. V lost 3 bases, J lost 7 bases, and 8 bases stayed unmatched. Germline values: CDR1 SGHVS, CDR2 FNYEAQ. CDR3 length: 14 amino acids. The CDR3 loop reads CASSFGQGLGEQYF. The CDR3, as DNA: TGTGCCAGCAGCTTCGGACAGGGACTGGGTGAGCAGTACTTC.

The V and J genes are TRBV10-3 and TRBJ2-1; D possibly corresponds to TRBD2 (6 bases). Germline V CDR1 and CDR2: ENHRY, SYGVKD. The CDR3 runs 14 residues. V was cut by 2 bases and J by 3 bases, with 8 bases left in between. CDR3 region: CAISEGGDYNEQFF. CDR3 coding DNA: TGTGCCATCAGTGAGGGCGGGGACTACAATGAGCAGTTCTTC.

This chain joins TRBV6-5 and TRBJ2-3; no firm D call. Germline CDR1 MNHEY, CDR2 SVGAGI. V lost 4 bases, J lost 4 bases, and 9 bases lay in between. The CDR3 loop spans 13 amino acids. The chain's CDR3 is CASSFQISDTQYF. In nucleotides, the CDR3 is TGTGCCAGCAGTTTCCAAATTTCAGATACGCAGTATTTT.

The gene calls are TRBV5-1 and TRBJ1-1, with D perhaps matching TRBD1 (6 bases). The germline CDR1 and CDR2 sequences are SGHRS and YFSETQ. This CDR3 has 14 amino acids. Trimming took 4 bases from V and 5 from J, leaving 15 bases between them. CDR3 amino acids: CASSPRQVGTEAFF. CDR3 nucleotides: TGCGCCAGCAGCCCCCGACAGGTTGGGACTGAAGCTTTCTTT.

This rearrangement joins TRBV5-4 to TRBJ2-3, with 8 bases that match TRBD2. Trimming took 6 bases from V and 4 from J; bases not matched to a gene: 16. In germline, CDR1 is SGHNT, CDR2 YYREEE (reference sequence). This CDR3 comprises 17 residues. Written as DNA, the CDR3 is TGTGCCAGCACCCGCGAGGTGAACGGGAGGGCCGCAGATACGCAGTATTTT. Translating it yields CASTREVNGRAADTQYF.

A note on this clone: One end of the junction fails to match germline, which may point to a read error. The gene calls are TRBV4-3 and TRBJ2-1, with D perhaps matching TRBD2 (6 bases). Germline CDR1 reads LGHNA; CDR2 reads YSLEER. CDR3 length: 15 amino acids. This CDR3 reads CASSATVEGYDEQFF. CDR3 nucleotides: TGCGCCAGCAGTGCGACGGTGGAGGGCTACGATGAGCAGTTCTTC.

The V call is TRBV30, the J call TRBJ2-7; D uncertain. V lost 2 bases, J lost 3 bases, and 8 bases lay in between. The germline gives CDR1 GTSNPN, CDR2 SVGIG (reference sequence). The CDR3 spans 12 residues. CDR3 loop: CAWSTANYEQYF. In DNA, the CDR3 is TGTGCCTGGAGTACCGCGAACTACGAGCAGTACTTC. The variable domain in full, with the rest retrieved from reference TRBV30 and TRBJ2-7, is SQTIHQWPATLVQPVGSPLSLECTVEGTSNPNLYWYRQAAGRGLQLLFYSVGIGQISSEVPQNLSASRPQDRQFILSSKKLLLSDSGFYLCAWSTANYEQYFGPGTRLTVT.

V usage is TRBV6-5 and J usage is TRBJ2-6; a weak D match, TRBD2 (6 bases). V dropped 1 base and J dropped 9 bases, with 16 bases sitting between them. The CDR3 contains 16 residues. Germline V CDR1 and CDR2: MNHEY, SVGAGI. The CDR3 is CASSYFGTGSNNVLTF. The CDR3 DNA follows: TGTGCCAGCAGTTACTTTGGGACTGGCTCTAACAACGTCCTGACTTTC.

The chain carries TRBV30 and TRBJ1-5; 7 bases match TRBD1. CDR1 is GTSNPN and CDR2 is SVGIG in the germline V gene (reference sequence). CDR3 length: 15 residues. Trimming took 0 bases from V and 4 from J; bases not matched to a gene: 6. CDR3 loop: CAWSVRAGGNQPQHF. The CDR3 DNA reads TGTGCCTGGAGTGTAAGGGCAGGGGGTAATCAGCCCCAGCATTTT.

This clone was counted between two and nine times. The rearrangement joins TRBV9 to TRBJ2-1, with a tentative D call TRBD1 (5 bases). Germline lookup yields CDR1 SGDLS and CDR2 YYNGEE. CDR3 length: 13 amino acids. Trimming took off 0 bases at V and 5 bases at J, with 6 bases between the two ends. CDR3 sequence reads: CASSVVTDNEQFF. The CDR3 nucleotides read TGTGCCAGCAGCGTAGTGACAGACAATGAGCAGTTCTTC. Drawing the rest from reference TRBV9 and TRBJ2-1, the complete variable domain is DSGVTQTPKHLITATGQRVTLRCSPRSGDLSVYWYQQSLDQGLQFLIQYYNGEERAKGNILERFSAQQFPDLHSELNLSSLELGDSALYFCASSVVTDNEQFFGPGTRLTVL.

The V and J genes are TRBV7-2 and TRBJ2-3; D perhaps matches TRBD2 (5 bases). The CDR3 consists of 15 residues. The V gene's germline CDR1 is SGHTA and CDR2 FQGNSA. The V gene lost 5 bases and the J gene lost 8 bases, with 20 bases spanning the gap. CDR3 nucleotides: TGTGCCAGCAGCCTAGGTGGGGAGTACTTGGCTACGCAGTATTTT. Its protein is CASSLGGEYLATQYF.

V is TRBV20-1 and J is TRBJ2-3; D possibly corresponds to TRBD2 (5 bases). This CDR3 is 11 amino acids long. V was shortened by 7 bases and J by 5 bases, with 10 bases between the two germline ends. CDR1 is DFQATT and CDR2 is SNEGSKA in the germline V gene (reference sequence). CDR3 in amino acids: CSVLEVDTQYF. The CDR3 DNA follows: TGCAGTGTGTTGGAGGTAGATACGCAGTATTTT.

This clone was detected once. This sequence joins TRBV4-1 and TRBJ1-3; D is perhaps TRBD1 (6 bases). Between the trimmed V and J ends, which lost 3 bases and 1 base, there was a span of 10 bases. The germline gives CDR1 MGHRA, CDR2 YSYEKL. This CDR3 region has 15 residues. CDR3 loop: CASSHGQSSGNTIYF. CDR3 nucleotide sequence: TGCGCCAGCAGCCACGGACAGTCATCTGGAAACACCATATATTTT.

The CDR3 loop is CASSPGGITDTQYF. In DNA, the CDR3 is TGTGCCAGTTCCCCAGGGGGCATCACAGATACGCAGTATTTT. This sequence joins TRBV19 and TRBJ2-3, with 8 bases identical to TRBD1. J lost 2 bases, V lost 8 bases, and 6 bases had no gene match. Germline assignment: CDR1 LNHDA and CDR2 SQIVND (reference sequence). The CDR3 spans 14 residues.

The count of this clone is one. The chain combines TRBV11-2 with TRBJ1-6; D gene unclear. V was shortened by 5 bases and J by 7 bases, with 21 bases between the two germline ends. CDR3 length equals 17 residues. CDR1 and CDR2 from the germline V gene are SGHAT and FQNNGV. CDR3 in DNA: TGTGCCAGCAGCCCAAGGTCGGTCAGGAAAGTGAATTCACCCCTCCACTTT. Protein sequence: CASSPRSVRKVNSPLHF.

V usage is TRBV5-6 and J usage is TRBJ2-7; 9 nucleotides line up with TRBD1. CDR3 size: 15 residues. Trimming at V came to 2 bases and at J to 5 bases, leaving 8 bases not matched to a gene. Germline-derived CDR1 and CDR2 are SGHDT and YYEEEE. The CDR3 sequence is CASSLVDRGVHEQYF. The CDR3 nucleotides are TGTGCCAGCAGCTTAGTGGACAGGGGCGTTCACGAGCAGTACTTC. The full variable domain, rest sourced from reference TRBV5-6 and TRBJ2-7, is DAGVTQSPTHLIKTRGQQVTLRCSPKSGHDTVSWYQQALGQGPQFIFQYYEEEERQRGNFPDRFSGHQFPNYSSELNVNALLLGDSALYLCASSLVDRGVHEQYFGPGTRLTVT.

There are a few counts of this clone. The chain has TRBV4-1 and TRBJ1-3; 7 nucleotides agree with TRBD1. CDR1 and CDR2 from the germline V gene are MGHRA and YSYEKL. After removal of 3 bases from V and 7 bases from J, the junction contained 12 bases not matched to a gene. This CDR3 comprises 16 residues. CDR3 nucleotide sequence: TGCGCCAGCAGCCAGGACCGGGACAGCCACCCCAACACCATATATTTT. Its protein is CASSQDRDSHPNTIYF.

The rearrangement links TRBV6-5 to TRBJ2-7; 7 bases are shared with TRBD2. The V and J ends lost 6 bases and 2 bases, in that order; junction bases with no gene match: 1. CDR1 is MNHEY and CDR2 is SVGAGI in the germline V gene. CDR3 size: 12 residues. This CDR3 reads CASRGGAYEQYF. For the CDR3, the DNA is TGTGCCAGCAGGGGAGGGGCCTACGAGCAGTACTTC.

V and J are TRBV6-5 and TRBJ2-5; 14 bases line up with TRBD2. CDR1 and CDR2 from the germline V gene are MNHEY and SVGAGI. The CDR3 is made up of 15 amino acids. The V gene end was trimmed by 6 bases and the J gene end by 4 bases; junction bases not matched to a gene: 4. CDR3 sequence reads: CASSPGLAGGETQYF. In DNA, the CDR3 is TGTGCCAGCAGCCCCGGACTAGCGGGAGGAGAGACCCAGTACTTC.

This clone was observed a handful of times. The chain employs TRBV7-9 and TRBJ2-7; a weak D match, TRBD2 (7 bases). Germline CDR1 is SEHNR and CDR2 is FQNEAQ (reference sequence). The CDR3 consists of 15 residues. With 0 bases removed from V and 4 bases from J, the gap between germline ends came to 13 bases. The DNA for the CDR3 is TGTGCCAGCAGCTTAGCGGGGGGGGCGGTTTACGAGCAGTACTTC. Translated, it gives CASSLAGGAVYEQYF.

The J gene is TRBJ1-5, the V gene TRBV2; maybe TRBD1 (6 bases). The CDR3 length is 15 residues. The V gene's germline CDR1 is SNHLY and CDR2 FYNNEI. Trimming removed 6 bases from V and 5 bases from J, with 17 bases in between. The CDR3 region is CASSQGGFEYQPQHF. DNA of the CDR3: TGTGCCAGCAGCCAAGGGGGTTTCGAGTATCAGCCCCAGCATTTT.

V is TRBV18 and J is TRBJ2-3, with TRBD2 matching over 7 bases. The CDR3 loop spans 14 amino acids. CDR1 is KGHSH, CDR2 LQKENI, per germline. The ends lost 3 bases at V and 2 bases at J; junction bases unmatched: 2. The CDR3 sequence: CASSPGGNTDTQYF. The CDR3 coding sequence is TGTGCCAGCTCACCCGGGGGGAACACAGATACGCAGTATTTT.

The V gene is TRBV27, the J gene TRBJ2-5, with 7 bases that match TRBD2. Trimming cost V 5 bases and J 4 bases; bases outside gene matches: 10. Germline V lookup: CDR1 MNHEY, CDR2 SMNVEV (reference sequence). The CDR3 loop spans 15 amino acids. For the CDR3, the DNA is TGTGCCAGCAGTCCCCTGGGGGGGTTCGGAGAGACCCAGTACTTC. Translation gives CASSPLGGFGETQYF.